Here is one T cell receptor (beta chain) with its context. No antigen is known for it. V lost 2 bases to trimming and J lost 15 bases; unmatched junction nucleotides: 16. CDR1 and CDR2 (germline): DFQATT, SNEGSKA (reference sequence). This CDR3 contains 14 residues. This sample was taken from a study of identical twins. Whole-study findings and limits: Out-of-frame beta sequences exhibited a weaker degree of excess twin sharing. The more abundant beta clonotypes in cord blood had fewer insertions, and memory repertoires did not show this. The authors drew conclusions from cross-sectional statistical analysis rather than following the same donors.

One entry per CDR3 protein, called by TCRdb with MiXCR from the 5' RACE reads. The sample contains 200,000 to 300,000 distinct CDR3 sequences, more than 9% of which appear only once. Sequences were obtained from memory T cells sorted from blood. The gene calls are TRBV20-1 and TRBJ2-1; 7 bases are a match to TRBD2. This clonotype was sampled from a man aged 50-59 years in good health. The CDR3 sequence: CSARQPRVAGEAFF. CDR3 DNA: TGCAGTGCTAGACAGCCGCGTGTTGCGGGGGAGGCGTTCTTC.